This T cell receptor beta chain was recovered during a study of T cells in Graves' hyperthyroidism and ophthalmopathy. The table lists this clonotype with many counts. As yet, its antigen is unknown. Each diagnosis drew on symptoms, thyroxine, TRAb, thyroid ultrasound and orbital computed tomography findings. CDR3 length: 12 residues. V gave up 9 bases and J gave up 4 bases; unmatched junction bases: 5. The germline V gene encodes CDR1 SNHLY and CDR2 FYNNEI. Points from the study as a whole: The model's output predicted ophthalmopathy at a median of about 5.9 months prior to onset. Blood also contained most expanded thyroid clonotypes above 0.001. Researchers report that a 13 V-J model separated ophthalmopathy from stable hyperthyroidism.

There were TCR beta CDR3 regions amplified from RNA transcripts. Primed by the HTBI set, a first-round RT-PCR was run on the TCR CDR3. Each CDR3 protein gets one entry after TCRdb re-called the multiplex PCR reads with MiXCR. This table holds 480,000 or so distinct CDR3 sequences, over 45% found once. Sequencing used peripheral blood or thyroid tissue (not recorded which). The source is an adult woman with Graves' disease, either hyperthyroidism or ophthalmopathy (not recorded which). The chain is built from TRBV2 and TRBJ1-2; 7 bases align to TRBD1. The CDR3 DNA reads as TGTGCCAGTACAGGGGTAGGCTATGGCTACACCTTC. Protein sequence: CASTGVGYGYTF.